This is a list of T cell receptor beta chains from one sample in a study of shared clonotypes between healthy human individuals. The assay was immunoSEQ multiplex PCR, and TCRdb's table has in-frame clones only and misses some. The sample has about 700,000 clones, 90% to 95% seen once. The sequenced sample was naive CD8+ T cells sorted from blood. The receptors here all came from a young man in good health. The CDR3 runs from the conserved cysteine through the conserved F or W. The order of the fields is J gene, D gene, V gene, clone size, CDR3 protein, CDR3 DNA. The D gene is left open where the match is weak. Not all rows give a size; the values are once, few, many and, for expanded clones, a class.

TRBJ2-2 TRBD1 TRBV7-9 - CASSLPRQGANTGELFF TGTGCCAGCAGCTTACCAAGACAGGGGGCGAACACCGGGGAGCTGTTTTTT
TRBJ2-3 - TRBV5-4 - CASSFGREKFDTQYF TGTGCCAGCAGCTTTGGCCGGGAGAAGTTCGATACGCAGTATTTT
TRBJ1-2 TRBD1 TRBV4-1 - CASSQEFPGQGAGGYTF TGCGCCAGCAGCCAAGAGTTCCCGGGACAGGGGGCCGGTGGCTACACCTTC
TRBJ2-7 - TRBV27 - CASSSAGTDYEQYF TGTGCCAGCAGTTCCGCAGGTACCGACTACGAGCAGTACTTC
TRBJ2-7 - TRBV7-9 - CASSGSVYEQYF TGTGCCAGCAGCGGTTCTGTCTACGAGCAGTACTTC
TRBJ1-4 TRBD1 TRBV27 - CATQSQGDEKLFF TGTGCCACTCAGTCGCAGGGGGATGAAAAACTGTTTTTT
TRBJ2-7 - TRBV13 - CASSLVRSSYEQYF TGTGCCAGCAGCTTAGTACGGAGCTCCTACGAGCAGTACTTC
TRBJ2-1 TRBD1 TRBV6-5 once CASSYTWTGLINEQFF TGTGCCAGCAGTTACACCTGGACAGGTTTGATTAATGAGCAGTTCTTC
TRBJ1-2 - TRBV27 - CASSSDSTVYGYTF TGTGCCAGCAGTTCGGACTCAACTGTTTATGGCTACACCTTC
TRBJ2-5 - TRBV29-1 - CSVAIQGQETQYF TGCAGCGTTGCAATACAGGGACAAGAGACCCAGTACTTC
TRBJ2-5 - TRBV11-2 - CASSSYVTQETQYF TGTGCCAGCAGCTCCTATGTGACCCAAGAGACCCAGTACTTC
TRBJ2-3 - TRBV6-6 - CASSYSVEGGDTQYF TGTGCCAGCAGTTACTCGGTGGAAGGAGGGGATACGCAGTATTTT
TRBJ1-1 TRBD1 TRBV28 - CASSILGTGGLNTEAFF TGTGCCAGCAGCATCCTCGGGACAGGGGGCCTGAACACTGAAGCTTTCTTT
TRBJ2-5 TRBD2 TRBV5-1 - CASSSSGGETQYF TGCGCCAGCTCATCCTCGGGGGGAGAGACCCAGTACTTC
TRBJ1-5 - TRBV6-1 - CASSEPGNQPQHF TGTGCCAGCAGTGAACCGGGAAATCAGCCCCAGCATTTT
TRBJ2-3 - TRBV2 - CASPGASTDTQYF TGTGCCAGCCCGGGCGCTAGCACAGATACGCAGTATTTT
TRBJ2-5 TRBD1 TRBV5-4 - CASNEPDREETQYF TGTGCCAGCAACGAGCCCGACAGGGAAGAGACCCAGTACTTC
TRBJ2-3 - TRBV6-1 - CASSEGLAGESSTDTQYF TGTGCCAGCAGTGAAGGGCTAGCCGGAGAGAGTAGCACAGATACGCAGTATTTT
TRBJ2-7 - TRBV4-1 - CASSRETAHEQYF TGCGCCAGCAGCCGAGAGACAGCCCACGAGCAGTACTTC
TRBJ2-1 TRBD2 TRBV27 few CASSPGIAGLAEQFF TGTGCCAGCAGTCCCGGGATAGCGGGCTTGGCTGAGCAGTTCTTC
TRBJ2-7 - TRBV7-9 - CASSLSGTYEQYF TGTGCCAGCAGCTTATCCGGGACCTACGAGCAGTACTTC
TRBJ2-5 TRBD2 TRBV4-3 - CASSQGTSDLETQYF TGCGCCAGCAGCCAAGGGACTAGCGATTTGGAGACCCAGTACTTC
TRBJ2-1 - TRBV13 - CASREVGVGEQFF TGTGCCAGCAGGGAGGTGGGGGTTGGTGAGCAGTTCTTC
TRBJ2-1 TRBD2 TRBV28 - CASTTHRVPAGVGLEGNEQFF TGTGCCAGCACTACCCACAGGGTACCAGCGGGAGTTGGACTTGAGGGCAATGAGCAGTTCTTC
TRBJ2-7 TRBD1 TRBV7-9 - CASNSPGQGIYEQYF TGTGCCAGCAACAGCCCGGGACAGGGAATTTACGAGCAGTACTTC
TRBJ2-7 TRBD1 TRBV28 few CASSLTGGHEQYF TGTGCCAGCAGTTTAACAGGGGGGCACGAGCAGTACTTC
TRBJ2-5 TRBD1 TRBV25-1 - CASSEGQGAFYETQYF TGTGCCAGCAGTGAAGGACAGGGGGCGTTTTATGAGACCCAGTACTTC
TRBJ2-7 TRBD1 TRBV7-8 - CASSLVGQGPYEQYF TGTGCCAGCAGCTTAGTTGGACAGGGCCCCTACGAGCAGTACTTC
TRBJ2-3 - TRBV6-4 - CASSDGAGSTDTQYF TGTGCCAGCAGTGACGGAGCGGGTAGCACAGATACGCAGTATTTT
TRBJ2-3 TRBD2 TRBV10-3 once CAIGAGTSADTQYF TGTGCCATCGGAGCTGGGACTAGCGCAGATACGCAGTATTTT
TRBJ2-3 - TRBV13 - CASSPEQGTQYF TGTGCCAGCAGCCCAGAACAGGGTACGCAGTATTTT
TRBJ2-1 TRBD2 TRBV15 - CATSIRTSGSDNEQFF TGTGCCACCAGCATACGGACTAGCGGTTCGGACAATGAGCAGTTCTTC
TRBJ1-2 - TRBV13 - CASSSGHANYGYTF TGTGCCAGCAGTTCAGGACACGCTAACTATGGCTACACCTTC
TRBJ2-3 - TRBV27 - CASTPGVSTDTQYF TGTGCCAGCACCCCAGGGGTGAGCACAGATACGCAGTATTTT
TRBJ2-2 TRBD2 TRBV6-1 - CASSTAGPTGELFF TGTGCCAGCAGTACAGCGGGACCCACCGGGGAGCTGTTTTTT
TRBJ2-7 TRBD2 TRBV4-1 once CASSQEAGGDEQYF TGCGCCAGCAGCCAAGAAGCGGGAGGGGACGAGCAGTACTTC
TRBJ2-1 TRBD2 TRBV27 - CASSPGSSGRAYNEQFF TGTGCCAGCAGTCCCGGATCTAGCGGGAGGGCCTACAATGAGCAGTTCTTC
TRBJ2-1 TRBD1 TRBV10-3 - CAIGRSGQGYNEQFF TGTGCCATCGGGCGTTCGGGACAGGGATACAATGAGCAGTTCTTC
TRBJ2-1 TRBD1 TRBV5-1 - CASSNVDRGIALYNEQFF TGCGCCAGCAGCAACGTGGACAGGGGGATCGCTCTCTACAATGAGCAGTTCTTC